Listed below are T cell receptor beta chains from one sample, sequenced in a study of cytomegalovirus exposure and HLA in healthy donors. Data came from immunoSEQ multiplex PCR; TCRdb stores just in-frame clones and leaves some out. The sample holds some 150,000 clones, just under 65% seen once. The sample taken for sequencing was PBMCs. All receptors derive from an older woman in good health and CMV-seropositive. Both conserved end residues are trimmed from each CDR3.

J gene | V gene | CDR3 protein
TRBJ2-2 | TRBV5-1 | ASSLSESGGELF
TRBJ2-3 | TRBV11-3 | ASSLGQTDTQY
TRBJ2-5 | TRBV5-1 | ASRKVQGRETQY
TRBJ1-3 | TRBV6-5 | ASSYWENGGNTIY
TRBJ2-2 | TRBV11-2 | ASSSSRVAGELF
TRBJ2-7 | TRBV13 | ASSTARTEQY
TRBJ1-2 | TRBV18 | ASSPSGSANYGYT
TRBJ2-5 | TRBV19 | ASSVSPAAETQY
TRBJ2-7 | TRBV7-9 | ASSLGLAGDREQY
TRBJ1-1 | TRBV9 | ASSASGQGGTEAF
TRBJ2-4 | TRBV27 | ASSLRPQGVGTKNIQY
TRBJ2-1 | TRBV19 | ASSSGGSSYNEQF
TRBJ1-5 | TRBV7-8 | ASSLKARRQVSNQPQH
. | TRBV7-7 | ASSSNRGSEQY
TRBJ1-6 | TRBV19 | ASSNDRFNSPLH
TRBJ1-5 | TRBV2 | ASSLRQGSNQPQH
TRBJ2-1 | TRBV9 | ASSVVEGSSYNEQF
TRBJ2-5 | TRBV6-5 | ASSYQRTQY
TRBJ2-1 | TRBV5-1 | ASSLGGRDNEQF
TRBJ1-1 | TRBV30 | AWSSRGHAF
TRBJ2-1 | TRBV4-3 | ASSDQQGLGVGLENEQF
TRBJ2-2 | TRBV27 | ASSFAGGLTGELF
TRBJ2-5 | TRBV11-2 | ASSLVTGGGETQY
TRBJ1-5 | TRBV6-5 | ASSYSREMQPQH
TRBJ2-3 | TRBV7-3 | ASSPGTSGYTDTQY
TRBJ1-1 | TRBV29-1 | SVSGGVKSNTEAF
TRBJ1-2 | TRBV10-3 | ATQQGAFGYT
TRBJ1-1 | TRBV10-1 | ASSESTGEAEAF
TRBJ2-2 | TRBV27 | ASSLRTSGRHSTGELF
TRBJ2-7 | TRBV6-5 | ASSYGTSSSYEQY
TRBJ2-5 | TRBV7-2 | ASRAGEETQY
TRBJ2-3 | TRBV4-1 | ASSPRTGALDTQY
TRBJ2-7 | TRBV14 | ASSRQLIVDEQY
TRBJ2-7 | TRBV11-2 | ASSVMGAGQAYEQY
TRBJ2-7 | TRBV2 | ASSEARDYSYEQY
TRBJ2-3 | TRBV7-3 | ASSGEGADTQY
TRBJ2-2 | TRBV18 | ASSPLIAENTGELF